The rows below give T cell receptor beta chains drawn from one sample of a study of technical replicates of blood from several donors. Some clones are missing from TCRdb's copy, which holds only in-frame ones; the method was immunoSEQ multiplex PCR. The repertoire holds about 81,000 clones, nearly 97% seen once, with 0.35% to 0.45% in the top ten. Sequences were obtained from T cells isolated from PBMCs. The receptors shown here come from a human donor in good health. CDR3s include the opening cysteine and the closing phenylalanine or tryptophan. Each record gives: V gene, clone size, D gene, J gene, CDR3 length, CDR3 DNA, CDR3 protein. A D gene is named only where the DNA matches it firmly. A clone size is listed for some rows: how often the clone was seen (once, few, many), or a class if it is expanded.

v_gene: TRBV11-2; abundance: .; d_gene: TRBD2; j_gene: TRBJ2-7; len: 15; CDR3nt: TGTGCCAGCAGCTTTCAGGTGGGGGGGATCTACGAGCAGTACTTC; CDR3aa: CASSFQVGGIYEQYF
v_gene: TRBV7-9; abundance: .; d_gene: .; j_gene: TRBJ2-2; len: 16; CDR3nt: TGTGCCAGCAGCTTAGGCGCGACTCAGCTTACCGGGGAGCTGTTTTTT; CDR3aa: CASSLGATQLTGELFF
v_gene: TRBV5-1; abundance: .; d_gene: TRBD1; j_gene: TRBJ2-5; len: 14; CDR3nt: TGCGCCAGCAGCACTGGACAGGGCACAGAGACCCAGTACTTC; CDR3aa: CASSTGQGTETQYF
v_gene: TRBV5-6; abundance: .; d_gene: .; j_gene: TRBJ1-1; len: 16; CDR3nt: TGTGCCAGCAGCTTGGTAGGAGGGGACGGGGACGAAGAAGCTTTCTTT; CDR3aa: CASSLVGGDGDEEAFF
v_gene: TRBV19; abundance: .; d_gene: .; j_gene: TRBJ2-3; len: 14; CDR3nt: TGTGCCAGTAACCCGGGACTTCTCACAGATACGCAGTATTTT; CDR3aa: CASNPGLLTDTQYF
v_gene: TRBV7-9; abundance: .; d_gene: .; j_gene: TRBJ2-1; len: 16; CDR3nt: TGTGCCAGCAGCGAGCCCAAAGAAAATCTGGGAGATGAGCAGTTCTTC; CDR3aa: CASSEPKENLGDEQFF
v_gene: TRBV5-1; abundance: .; d_gene: TRBD1; j_gene: TRBJ2-7; len: 15; CDR3nt: TGCGCCAGCAGCGAATGGACAGGGGCCTCCTACGAGCAGTACTTC; CDR3aa: CASSEWTGASYEQYF
v_gene: TRBV10-1; abundance: .; d_gene: .; j_gene: TRBJ2-3; len: 15; CDR3nt: TGCGCCAGCAGTGACGGCGGGGTTACGGTAGATACGCAGTATTTT; CDR3aa: CASSDGGVTVDTQYF
v_gene: TRBV5-6; abundance: once; d_gene: TRBD2; j_gene: TRBJ2-1; len: 18; CDR3nt: TGTGCCAGCAGCTTGGCTGATTCCGCGGGAGTTCCCTACAATGAGCAGTTCTTC; CDR3aa: CASSLADSAGVPYNEQFF
v_gene: TRBV29-1; abundance: .; d_gene: TRBD2; j_gene: TRBJ2-1; len: 13; CDR3nt: TGCGGGGGTATAGCGGGAGTCTCTAATGAGCAGTTCTTC; CDR3aa: CGGIAGVSNEQFF
v_gene: TRBV11-2; abundance: .; d_gene: .; j_gene: TRBJ2-2; len: 15; CDR3nt: TGTGCCAGCAGCAGCCCGCCGGGTTACACCGGGGAGCTGTTTTTT; CDR3aa: CASSSPPGYTGELFF
v_gene: TRBV30; abundance: once; d_gene: .; j_gene: TRBJ2-5; len: 13; CDR3nt: TGTGCCTGGAACAGGGAAAGAGGGGAGACCCAGTACTTC; CDR3aa: CAWNRERGETQYF
v_gene: TRBV4-1; abundance: .; d_gene: .; j_gene: TRBJ2-1; len: 17; CDR3nt: TGCGCCAGCAGCCAATACCCTACGGAGTACAGGAGCAATGAGCAGTTCTTC; CDR3aa: CASSQYPTEYRSNEQFF
v_gene: TRBV6-5; abundance: few; d_gene: .; j_gene: TRBJ1-1; len: 12; CDR3nt: TGTGCCAGCAGTTTGACAGTCACTGAAGCTTTCTTT; CDR3aa: CASSLTVTEAFF
v_gene: TRBV4-1; abundance: .; d_gene: .; j_gene: TRBJ2-1; len: 15; CDR3nt: TGCGCCAGCAGCCAAGAAGAAGGCGACACCAGGGGGCAGTTCTTC; CDR3aa: CASSQEEGDTRGQFF
v_gene: TRBV7-9; abundance: once; d_gene: .; j_gene: TRBJ1-4; len: 14; CDR3nt: TGTGCCAGCAGCTTAGACAGTCCTAATGAAAAACTGTTTTTT; CDR3aa: CASSLDSPNEKLFF
v_gene: TRBV30; abundance: once; d_gene: .; j_gene: TRBJ1-4; len: 13; CDR3nt: TGTGCCTGGAGTGGACAAGTGGGTGAAAAACTGTTTTTT; CDR3aa: CAWSGQVGEKLFF
v_gene: TRBV5-1; abundance: .; d_gene: TRBD1; j_gene: TRBJ1-2; len: 15; CDR3nt: TGCGCCAGCAGCTTGGTAGGGACAGGGAACTATGGCTACACCTTC; CDR3aa: CASSLVGTGNYGYTF
v_gene: TRBV7-8; abundance: .; d_gene: TRBD1; j_gene: TRBJ2-4; len: 17; CDR3nt: TGTGCCAGCAGCTCGCCGGGACAGGGTAGTAGGGAAAACATTCAGTACTTC; CDR3aa: CASSSPGQGSRENIQYF